This TCR beta chain originates from a study of T cells after yellow fever vaccination. The wider study: Some fractions had low cell numbers, and these were prepared with SMART-Seq v4 Ultra Low Input.

Study-level points and caveats: Researchers cautioned that FACS-sorted repertoires could harbor abundant clonotypes contaminating from the bulk population. Although the secondary response was weaker, it peaked faster, at day 5 versus 15.

Germline assignment: CDR1 SGHTA and CDR2 FQGTGA. The CDR3 totals 15 residues. Trimming took 3 bases from V and 7 from J; bases not matched to a gene: 9. TCRdb recomputed calls from the 5' RACE reads with MiXCR, one row per CDR3 protein. This table has 200,000 to 250,000 distinct CDR3 sequences, 3% to 4% appearing once. This clonotype was seen at least ten times. What it binds is unknown. The J gene is TRBJ2-3, the V gene TRBV7-3, with 8 positions matching TRBD2. The receptor's source is a man between 18 and 35 years old who received the YFV17D yellow fever vaccine. Sequencing used CD4+ T cells sorted from PBMCs, obtained 10 days after the yellow fever booster vaccination. The CDR3 reads CASSFGGGPPYTQYF. For the CDR3, the DNA is TGTGCCAGCAGCTTCGGGGGGGGGCCCCCGTATACGCAGTATTTT.